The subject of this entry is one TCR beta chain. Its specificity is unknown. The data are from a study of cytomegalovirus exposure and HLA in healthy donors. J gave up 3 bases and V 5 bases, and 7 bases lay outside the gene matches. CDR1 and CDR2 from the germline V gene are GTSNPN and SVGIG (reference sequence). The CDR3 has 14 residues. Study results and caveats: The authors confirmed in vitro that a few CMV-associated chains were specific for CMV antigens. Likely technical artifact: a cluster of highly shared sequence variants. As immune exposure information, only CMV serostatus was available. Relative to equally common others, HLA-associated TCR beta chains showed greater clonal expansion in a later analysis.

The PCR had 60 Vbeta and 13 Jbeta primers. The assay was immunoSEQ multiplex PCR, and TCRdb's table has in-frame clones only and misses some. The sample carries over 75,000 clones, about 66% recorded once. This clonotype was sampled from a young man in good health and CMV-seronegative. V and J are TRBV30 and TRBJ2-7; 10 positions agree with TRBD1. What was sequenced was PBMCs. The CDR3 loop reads CAWGSGTGVYEQYF. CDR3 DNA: TGTGCCTGGGGGAGCGGGACAGGGGTCTACGAGCAGTACTTC.